This entry describes one TCR beta chain. No antigen is known for it. Per-base qualities were not stored, and no clone one base away is much larger. From a lookup of the germline V gene, CDR1 and CDR2 are SNHLY and FYNNEI. The CDR3 spans 14 residues, from the cysteine through the phenylalanine. Just CDR3 DNA is preserved here, 42 bases in frame from base 1. V and J lose 6 bases and 9 bases, and a span of 18 bases separates them. The method behind the library was PCR. Sequencing instrument: Illumina HiSeq 2500. TCR libraries were prepared with molecular barcoding, using unique molecular identifiers to normalize TCRbeta repertoire quantification. TCRdb trimmed public reads at Q25 via fastp, called clones via MiXCR and kept in-frame beta chains. Rows with a matching CDR3 protein are joined into one entry that keeps the most common DNA and genes. In all, the sample holds about a million distinct CDR3 sequences, and roughly 29% of those were seen once. Roughly 27% of the sample belongs to the ten largest clones.

The entry originates in a study of T-cell reconstitution after alpha-beta-depleted transplantation in children (dated by TCRdb to about 2016). Regarding the study in general: Using TCR repertoire profiling, the study followed T-cell immune reconstitution in a quantitative way in children after TCRalphabeta/CD19-depleted allogeneic hematopoietic cell transplantation. Broad study findings and their caveats: Apparently early alphabetaT-cell count recovery about two months after transplant reportedly relied on only several hundred rapidly expanded clones derived from non-depleted graft cells. Over the following months the frequencies of hyperexpanded clones went down, and after one year T-cell counts and TCRbeta diversity were mostly credited to newly produced T cells. In some patients, high TCRbeta diversity at day 60 was attributed to recipient T cells and intrathymic progenitors that had survived conditioning.

This specimen's treatment or condition label, per the study, means: allogeneic hematopoietic cell transplantation with graft depleted of TCRalphabeta T cells and CD19 B cells. The children who served as transplant recipients had been given grafts of TCRalphabeta/CD19-depleted allogeneic hematopoietic cells. Specimen: PBMCs, mostly from graft donor cells, collected 360 days after TCRalphabeta/CD19-depleted stem cell transplant. The origin of this receptor is a boy in the first two years of life who had a stem cell transplant for SCID, so the T cells may come from the graft donor. This chain joins TRBV2 to TRBJ2-1; the D element might be TRBD1 or TRBD2, as each aligns at 5 bases. The bases are TGTGCCAGCAGAACAACCGGGACGCTAGGTGAGCAGTTCTTC. Its protein is CASRTTGTLGEQFF.